This T cell receptor (beta chain) was identified in a study of blood T cell repertoires in COVID-19. The CDR3 extends over 16 amino acids. Trimming pared 5 bases from V and 0 bases from J, leaving 16 bases between. Germline lookup yields CDR1 MNHEY and CDR2 SVGEGT. Profiled with immunoSEQ multiplex PCR; TCRdb holds only in-frame clones, not every one. The table records over 150,000 clones, around 84% of them present only once. This clone appeared once. Sequencing input: peripheral blood. This sequence joins TRBV6-2 or TRBV6-3 and TRBJ1-1; D is unresolved. The clonotype originates from a man aged 35-49 years with acute or convalescent COVID-19. The CDR3: CASSPAFRVMNTEAFF. CDR3 nucleotides: TGTGCCAGCAGTCCAGCTTTTCGGGTGATGAACACTGAAGCTTTCTTT.